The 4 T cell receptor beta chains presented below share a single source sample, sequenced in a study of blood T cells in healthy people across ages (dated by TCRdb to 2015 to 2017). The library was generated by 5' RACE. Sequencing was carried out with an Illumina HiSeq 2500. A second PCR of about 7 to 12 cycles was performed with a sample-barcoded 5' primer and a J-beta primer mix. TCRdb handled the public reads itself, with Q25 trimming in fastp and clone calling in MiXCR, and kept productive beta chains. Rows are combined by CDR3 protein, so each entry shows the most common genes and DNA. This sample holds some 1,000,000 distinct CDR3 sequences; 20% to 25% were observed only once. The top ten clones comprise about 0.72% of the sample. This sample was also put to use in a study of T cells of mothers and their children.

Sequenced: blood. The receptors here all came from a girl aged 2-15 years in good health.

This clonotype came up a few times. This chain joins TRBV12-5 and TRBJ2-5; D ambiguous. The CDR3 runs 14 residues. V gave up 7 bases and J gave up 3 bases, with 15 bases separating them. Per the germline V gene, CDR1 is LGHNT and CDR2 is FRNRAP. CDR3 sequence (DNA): TGTGCTAGTGAATCAAAGGTTCCCGAAGAGACCCAGTACTTC. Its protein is CASESKVPEETQYF. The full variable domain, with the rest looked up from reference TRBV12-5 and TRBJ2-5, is DARVTQTPRHKVTEMGQEVTMRCQPILGHNTVFWYRQTMMQGLELLAYFRNRAPLDDSGMPKDRFSAEMPDATLATLKIQPSEPRDSAVYFCASESKVPEETQYFGPGTRLLVL.

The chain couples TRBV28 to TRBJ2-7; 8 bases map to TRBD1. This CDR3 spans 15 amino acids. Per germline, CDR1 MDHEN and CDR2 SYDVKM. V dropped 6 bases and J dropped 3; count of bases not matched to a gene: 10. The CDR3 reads CASRTRTGSFYEQYF. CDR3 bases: TGTGCCAGCAGAACCCGGACAGGGAGCTTCTACGAGCAGTACTTC. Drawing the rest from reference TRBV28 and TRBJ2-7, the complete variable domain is DVKVTQSSRYLVKRTGEKVFLECVQDMDHENMFWYRQDPGLGLRLIYFSYDVKMKEKGDIPEGYSVSREKKERFSLILESASTNQTSMYLCASRTRTGSFYEQYFGPGTRLTVT.

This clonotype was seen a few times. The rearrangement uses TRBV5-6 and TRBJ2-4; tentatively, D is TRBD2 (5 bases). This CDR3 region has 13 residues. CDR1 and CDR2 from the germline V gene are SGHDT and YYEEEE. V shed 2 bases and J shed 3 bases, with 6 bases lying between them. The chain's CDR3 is CASSFGDKNIQYF. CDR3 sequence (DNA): TGTGCCAGCAGCTTCGGGGACAAAAACATTCAGTACTTC.

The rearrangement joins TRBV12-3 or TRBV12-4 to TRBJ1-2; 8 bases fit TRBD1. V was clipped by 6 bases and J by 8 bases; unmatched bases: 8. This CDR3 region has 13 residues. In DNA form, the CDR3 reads TGTGCCAGCAGGGAAACAGGGGGAATGGGCTACACCTTC. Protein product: CASRETGGMGYTF.